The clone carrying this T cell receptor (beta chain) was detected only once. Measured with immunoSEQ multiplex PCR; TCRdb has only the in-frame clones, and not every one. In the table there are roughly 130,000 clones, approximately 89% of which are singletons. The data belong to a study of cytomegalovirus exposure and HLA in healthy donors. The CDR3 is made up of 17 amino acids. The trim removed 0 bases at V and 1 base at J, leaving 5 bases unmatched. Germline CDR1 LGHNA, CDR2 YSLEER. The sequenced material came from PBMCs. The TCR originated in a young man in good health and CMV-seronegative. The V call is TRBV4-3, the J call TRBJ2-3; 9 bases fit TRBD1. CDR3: CASSQETGGSGTDTQYF. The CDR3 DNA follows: TGCGCCAGCAGCCAAGAGACAGGGGGTTCTGGCACAGATACGCAGTATTTT.